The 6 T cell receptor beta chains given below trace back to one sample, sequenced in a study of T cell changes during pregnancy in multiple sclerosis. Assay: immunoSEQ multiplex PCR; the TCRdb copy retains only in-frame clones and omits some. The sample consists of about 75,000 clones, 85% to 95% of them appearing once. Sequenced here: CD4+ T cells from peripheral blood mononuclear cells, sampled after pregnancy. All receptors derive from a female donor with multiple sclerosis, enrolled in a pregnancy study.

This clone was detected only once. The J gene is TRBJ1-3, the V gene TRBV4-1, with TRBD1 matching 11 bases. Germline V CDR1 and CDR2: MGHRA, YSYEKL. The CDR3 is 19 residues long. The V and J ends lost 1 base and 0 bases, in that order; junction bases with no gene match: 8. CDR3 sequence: CASSQASTGTGGSGNTIYF. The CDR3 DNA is TGCGCCAGCAGCCAAGCCTCAACCGGGACAGGGGGCTCTGGAAACACCATATATTTT.

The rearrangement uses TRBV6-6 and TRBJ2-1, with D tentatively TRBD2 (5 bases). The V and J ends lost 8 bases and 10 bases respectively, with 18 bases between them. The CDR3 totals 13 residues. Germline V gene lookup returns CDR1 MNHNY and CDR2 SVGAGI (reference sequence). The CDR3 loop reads CASGPVATREQFF. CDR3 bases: TGTGCCAGCGGCCCCGTAGCGACCCGGGAGCAGTTCTTC.

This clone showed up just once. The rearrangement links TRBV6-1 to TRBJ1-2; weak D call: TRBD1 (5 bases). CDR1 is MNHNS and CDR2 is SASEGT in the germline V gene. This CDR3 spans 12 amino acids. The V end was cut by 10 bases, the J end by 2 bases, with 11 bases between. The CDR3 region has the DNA TGTGCCACCACGACAGCAAACTATGGCTACACCTTC. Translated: CATTTANYGYTF.

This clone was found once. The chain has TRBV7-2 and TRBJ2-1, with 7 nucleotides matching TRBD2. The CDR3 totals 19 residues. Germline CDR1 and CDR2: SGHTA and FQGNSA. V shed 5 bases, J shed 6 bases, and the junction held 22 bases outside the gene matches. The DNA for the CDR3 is TGTGCCAGCAGCCTCCGCGACGGGGCCCGGGCGGGAGTTGGCAATGAGCAGTTCTTC. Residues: CASSLRDGARAGVGNEQFF.

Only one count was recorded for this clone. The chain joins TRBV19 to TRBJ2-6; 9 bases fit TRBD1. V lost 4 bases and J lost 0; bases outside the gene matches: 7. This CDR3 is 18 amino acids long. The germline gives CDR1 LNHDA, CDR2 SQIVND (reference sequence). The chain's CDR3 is CASSTQGTGSSGANVLTF. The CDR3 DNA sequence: TGTGCCAGTAGTACGCAAGGGACAGGGAGCTCTGGGGCCAACGTCCTGACTTTC. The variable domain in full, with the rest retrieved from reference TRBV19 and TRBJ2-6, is DGGITQSPKYLFRKEGQNVTLSCEQNLNHDAMYWYRQDPGQGLRLIYYSQIVNDFQKGDIAEGYSVSREKKESFPLTVTSAQKNPTAFYLCASSTQGTGSSGANVLTFGAGSRLTVL.

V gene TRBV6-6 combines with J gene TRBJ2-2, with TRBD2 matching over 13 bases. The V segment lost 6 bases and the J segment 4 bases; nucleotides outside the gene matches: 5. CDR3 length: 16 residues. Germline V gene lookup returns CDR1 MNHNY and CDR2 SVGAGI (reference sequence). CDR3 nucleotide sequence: TGTGCCAGCAGCCCCGGACTAGCGGGAGTCACCGGGGAGCTGTTTTTT. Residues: CASSPGLAGVTGELFF.